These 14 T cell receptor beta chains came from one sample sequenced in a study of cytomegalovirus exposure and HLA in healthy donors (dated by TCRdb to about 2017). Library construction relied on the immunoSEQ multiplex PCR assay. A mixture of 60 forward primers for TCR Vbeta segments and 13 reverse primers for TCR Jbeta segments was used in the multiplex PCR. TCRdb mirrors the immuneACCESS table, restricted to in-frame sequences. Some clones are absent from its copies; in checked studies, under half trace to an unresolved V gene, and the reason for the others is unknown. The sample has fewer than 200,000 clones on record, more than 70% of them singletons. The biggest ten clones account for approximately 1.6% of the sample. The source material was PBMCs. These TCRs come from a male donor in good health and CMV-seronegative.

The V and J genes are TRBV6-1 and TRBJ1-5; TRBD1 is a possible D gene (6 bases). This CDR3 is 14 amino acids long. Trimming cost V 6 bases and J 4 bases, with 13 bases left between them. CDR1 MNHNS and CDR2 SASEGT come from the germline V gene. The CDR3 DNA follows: TGTGCCAGCAGGCCCACACAGGGAAATCAGCCCCAGCATTTT. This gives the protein CASRPTQGNQPQHF.

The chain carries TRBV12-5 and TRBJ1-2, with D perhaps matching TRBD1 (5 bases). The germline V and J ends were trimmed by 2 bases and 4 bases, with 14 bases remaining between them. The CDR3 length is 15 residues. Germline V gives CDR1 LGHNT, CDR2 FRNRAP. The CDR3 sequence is CASGLSRAALYGYTF. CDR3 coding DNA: TGTGCTAGTGGTTTGAGCAGGGCCGCACTCTATGGCTACACCTTC.

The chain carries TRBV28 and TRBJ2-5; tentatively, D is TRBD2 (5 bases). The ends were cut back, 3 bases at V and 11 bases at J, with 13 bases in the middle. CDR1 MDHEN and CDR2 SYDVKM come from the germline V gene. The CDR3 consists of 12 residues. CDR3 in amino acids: CASSFGSREQYF. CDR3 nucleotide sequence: TGTGCCAGCAGTTTTGGCTCTAGGGAGCAGTACTTC.

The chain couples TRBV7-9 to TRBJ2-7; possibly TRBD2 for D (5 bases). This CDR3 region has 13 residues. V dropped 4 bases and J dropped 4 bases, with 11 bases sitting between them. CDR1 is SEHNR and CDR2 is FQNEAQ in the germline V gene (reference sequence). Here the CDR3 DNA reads TGTGCCAGCAGCTCCCAGACGGGATACGAGCAGTACTTC. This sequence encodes CASSSQTGYEQYF.

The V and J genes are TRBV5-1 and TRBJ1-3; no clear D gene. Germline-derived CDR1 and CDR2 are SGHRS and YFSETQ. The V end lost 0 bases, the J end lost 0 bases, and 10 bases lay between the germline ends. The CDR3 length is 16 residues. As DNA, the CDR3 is TGCGCCAGCAGCTTGGGGCGGCGGCTCTCTGGAAACACCATATATTTT. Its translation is CASSLGRRLSGNTIYF.

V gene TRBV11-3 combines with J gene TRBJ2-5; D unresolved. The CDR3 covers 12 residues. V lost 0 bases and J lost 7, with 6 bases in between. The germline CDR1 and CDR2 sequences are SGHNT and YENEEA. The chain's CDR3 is CASSLDRVTQYF. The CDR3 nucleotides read TGTGCCAGCAGCTTAGATCGGGTGACCCAGTACTTC.

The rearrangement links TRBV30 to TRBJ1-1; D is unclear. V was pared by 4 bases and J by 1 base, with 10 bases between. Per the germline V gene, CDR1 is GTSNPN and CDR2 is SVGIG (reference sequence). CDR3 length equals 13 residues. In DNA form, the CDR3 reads TGTGCCTGGACTGACTCGGGGAACACTGAAGCTTTCTTT. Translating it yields CAWTDSGNTEAFF.

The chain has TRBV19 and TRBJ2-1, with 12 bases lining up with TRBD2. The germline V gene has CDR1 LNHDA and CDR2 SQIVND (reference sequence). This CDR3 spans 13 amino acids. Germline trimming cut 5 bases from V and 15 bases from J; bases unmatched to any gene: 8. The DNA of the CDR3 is TGTGCCAGTAGTCTAGCGGGAGGGGGTCGCGGGTTCTTC. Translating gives CASSLAGGGRGFF. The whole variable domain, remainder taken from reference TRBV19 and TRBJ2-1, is DGGITQSPKYLFRKEGQNVTLSCEQNLNHDAMYWYRQDPGQGLRLIYYSQIVNDFQKGDIAEGYSVSREKKESFPLTVTSAQKNPTAFYLCASSLAGGGRGFFGPGTRLTVL.

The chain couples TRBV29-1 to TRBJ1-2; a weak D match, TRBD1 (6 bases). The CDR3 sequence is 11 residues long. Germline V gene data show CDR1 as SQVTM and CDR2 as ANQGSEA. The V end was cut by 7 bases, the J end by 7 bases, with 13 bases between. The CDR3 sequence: CSAVLGGGYTF. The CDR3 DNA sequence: TGCAGCGCCGTCCTAGGGGGTGGCTACACCTTC.

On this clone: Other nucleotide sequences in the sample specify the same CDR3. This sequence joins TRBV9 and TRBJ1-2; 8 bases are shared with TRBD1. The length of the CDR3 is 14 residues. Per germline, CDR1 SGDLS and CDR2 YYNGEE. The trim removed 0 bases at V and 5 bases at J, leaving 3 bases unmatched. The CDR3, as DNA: TGTGCCAGCAGCGTAGCTACAGGGGGATATGGCTACACCTTC. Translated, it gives CASSVATGGYGYTF.

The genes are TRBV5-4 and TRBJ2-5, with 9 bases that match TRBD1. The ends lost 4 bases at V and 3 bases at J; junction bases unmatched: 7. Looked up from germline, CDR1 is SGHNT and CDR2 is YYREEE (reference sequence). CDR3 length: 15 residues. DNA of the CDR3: TGTGCCAGCAGCGTTGGACAGGGGAGGGAAGAGACCCAGTACTTC. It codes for CASSVGQGREETQYF.

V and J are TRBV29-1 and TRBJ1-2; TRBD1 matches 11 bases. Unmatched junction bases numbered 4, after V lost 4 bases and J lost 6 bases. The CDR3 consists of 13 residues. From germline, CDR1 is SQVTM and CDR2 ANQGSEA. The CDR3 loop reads CSVVGQGVDGYTF. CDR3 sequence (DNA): TGCAGCGTTGTGGGACAGGGGGTCGATGGCTACACCTTC.

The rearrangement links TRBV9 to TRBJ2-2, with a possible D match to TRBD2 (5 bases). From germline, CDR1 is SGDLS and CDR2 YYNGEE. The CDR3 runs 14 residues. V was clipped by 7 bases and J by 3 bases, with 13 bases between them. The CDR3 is CASQPTGDTGELFF. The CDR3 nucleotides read TGTGCCAGCCAGCCCACCGGGGACACCGGGGAGCTGTTTTTT.

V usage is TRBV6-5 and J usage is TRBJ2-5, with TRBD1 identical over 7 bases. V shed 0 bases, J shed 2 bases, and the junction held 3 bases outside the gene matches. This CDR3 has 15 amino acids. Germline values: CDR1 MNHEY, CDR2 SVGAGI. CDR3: CASSYSRTGQETQYF. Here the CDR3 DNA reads TGTGCCAGCAGTTACTCCCGGACAGGACAAGAGACCCAGTACTTC.